This TCR beta chain derives from a study of shared clonotypes between healthy human individuals. Study context: The study used three CD4 naive, three CD4 memory, two CD8 naive and one CD8 memory plate per donor. Study findings and constraints: Around 5% of naive CD4 clonotypes were common to a few donors.

There are 18 residues in the CDR3. V lost 5 bases to trimming and J lost 6 bases; unmatched junction nucleotides: 13. Germline CDR1 MDHEN, CDR2 SYDVKM. Note on this clone: Its antigen is unidentified.

Method: immunoSEQ multiplex PCR; TCRdb's copy keeps in-frame clones and lacks some. The table lists around 600,000 clones, roughly 97% of them singletons. Researchers partitioned CD4+ cells into CD45RA+ naive and CD45RA-negative memory subsets. Sequenced sample: naive CD4+ T cells sorted from blood. Subset described: CD45RA+ positively selected. This receptor was taken from a woman younger than 45 in good health. This chain links TRBV28 with TRBJ2-1; TRBD2 matches 13 bases. Here the CDR3 reads CASSQTWGTSGRVNEQFF. The CDR3, as DNA: TGTGCCAGCAGTCAGACTTGGGGCACTAGCGGGAGGGTCAATGAGCAGTTCTTC.